The present entry profiles one T cell receptor beta chain with its context. The antigen it binds to is not known. Base qualities are not provided; no much larger clone lies one nucleotide away. The V end gives up 3 bases and the J end 9 bases, leaving 8 bases in the junction not matched to a gene. The CDR3 spans 15 residues, from the cysteine through the phenylalanine. The sequence is cut down to CDR3 DNA, 45 bases in frame from base 1. From the germline V gene (reference sequence), CDR1 is SGHNT and CDR2 is YYREEE. This specimen comes from a study of cytotoxic CD8 clonotypes in ibrutinib-treated CLL (dated by TCRdb to the early 2020s). Regarding the study in general: The cohort was composed of some ten relapsed/refractory and around 15 treatment-naive patients; IGHV unmutated status was identified in under 18 patients. Partial responses were observed in some 24 patients and complete responses in 2; after a median follow-up of about 69 months, remission was maintained in around 14 patients and progression was observed in approximately 12. Samples at response were collected after a median of about 12 months of treatment, with a range of about 6 to 36 months. Samples averaged approximately 240,000 productive templates and just under 95,000 productive rearrangements. Of the approximately 90 participants in the trial, approximately 25 had longitudinal samples available. Cryopreserved peripheral blood mononuclear cells were obtained prior to treatment, at the time of response, and at either disease progression or sustained remission. All remission and progressive disease samples were collected while patients were still receiving ibrutinib. Paper-wide results and their limitations: Public clonotypes were found to be uncommon and were observed to contract or remain stable during treatment; the increase in clonality was shown to reflect expansion of private clonotypes at ibrutinib response. At baseline, clonality was higher than in age-matched healthy donors and showed a strong correlation with circulating CD8+ T-cell counts. Clonality increased at ibrutinib response, stayed stable in sustained remission, and fell back toward baseline at progression. Sampling times were not matched between sustained-remission and progressing patients, and lymph node repertoires were not studied.

A MiSeq instrument was used for deep resolution sequencing, which targeted depths ranging from 1 in 1 million up to 1 in 200,000 T cells, with coverage averaging 10x for each clonotype. The immunoSEQ hsTCRB Kit was used to generate TCR beta libraries. Processing in the source paper ran as follows. Data were analyzed with ImmunoSEQ Data Assistant and ImmunoSEQ Analyzer, with V, D and J genes assigned per IMGT definitions. Clonality, which ranges from 0 to 1, was calculated by subtracting the normalized Shannon entropy of productive rearrangement frequencies from one. Only overrepresented clonotypes making up at least 0.05% of each patient's repertoire were included in the public clonotype analysis. Around 13 age-matched healthy donor repertoires from immuneACCESS were used as controls for clonality. In TCRdb, the immuneACCESS table is reduced to in-frame sequences with V and J assigned. These tables do not hold every clone; where another copy was compared, an unresolved V gene accounts for under half, and the others remain unexplained. Clone size and V and J calls were adopted from that table, with D and trimming inferred from the DNA. This sample has tens of thousands of clones in its table, and roughly 62% of those were observed once. The leading ten clones occupy approximately 30% of the sample.

The sample's time point label, in plain terms: 20 to 30 months on ibrutinib. For TCR beta library preparation, around 1.8 micrograms of genomic DNA were extracted from the cryopreserved PBMCs. High-throughput TCR beta sequencing was performed on longitudinal blood samples from CLL patients receiving ibrutinib monotherapy. Patients were enrolled in a phase 2 open-label single-center ibrutinib monotherapy trial. This sample comprised PBMCs, obtained after 24 months of ibrutinib treatment. This clonotype originated in a human donor with chronic lymphocytic leukemia. The chain is encoded by TRBV5-4 joined to TRBJ1-6, and 8 junction bases match TRBD1. The DNA sequence follows: TGTGCCAGCAGCTATAGACAGGGGTCCGGTTCACCCCTCCACTTT. Its protein is CASSYRQGSGSPLHF.